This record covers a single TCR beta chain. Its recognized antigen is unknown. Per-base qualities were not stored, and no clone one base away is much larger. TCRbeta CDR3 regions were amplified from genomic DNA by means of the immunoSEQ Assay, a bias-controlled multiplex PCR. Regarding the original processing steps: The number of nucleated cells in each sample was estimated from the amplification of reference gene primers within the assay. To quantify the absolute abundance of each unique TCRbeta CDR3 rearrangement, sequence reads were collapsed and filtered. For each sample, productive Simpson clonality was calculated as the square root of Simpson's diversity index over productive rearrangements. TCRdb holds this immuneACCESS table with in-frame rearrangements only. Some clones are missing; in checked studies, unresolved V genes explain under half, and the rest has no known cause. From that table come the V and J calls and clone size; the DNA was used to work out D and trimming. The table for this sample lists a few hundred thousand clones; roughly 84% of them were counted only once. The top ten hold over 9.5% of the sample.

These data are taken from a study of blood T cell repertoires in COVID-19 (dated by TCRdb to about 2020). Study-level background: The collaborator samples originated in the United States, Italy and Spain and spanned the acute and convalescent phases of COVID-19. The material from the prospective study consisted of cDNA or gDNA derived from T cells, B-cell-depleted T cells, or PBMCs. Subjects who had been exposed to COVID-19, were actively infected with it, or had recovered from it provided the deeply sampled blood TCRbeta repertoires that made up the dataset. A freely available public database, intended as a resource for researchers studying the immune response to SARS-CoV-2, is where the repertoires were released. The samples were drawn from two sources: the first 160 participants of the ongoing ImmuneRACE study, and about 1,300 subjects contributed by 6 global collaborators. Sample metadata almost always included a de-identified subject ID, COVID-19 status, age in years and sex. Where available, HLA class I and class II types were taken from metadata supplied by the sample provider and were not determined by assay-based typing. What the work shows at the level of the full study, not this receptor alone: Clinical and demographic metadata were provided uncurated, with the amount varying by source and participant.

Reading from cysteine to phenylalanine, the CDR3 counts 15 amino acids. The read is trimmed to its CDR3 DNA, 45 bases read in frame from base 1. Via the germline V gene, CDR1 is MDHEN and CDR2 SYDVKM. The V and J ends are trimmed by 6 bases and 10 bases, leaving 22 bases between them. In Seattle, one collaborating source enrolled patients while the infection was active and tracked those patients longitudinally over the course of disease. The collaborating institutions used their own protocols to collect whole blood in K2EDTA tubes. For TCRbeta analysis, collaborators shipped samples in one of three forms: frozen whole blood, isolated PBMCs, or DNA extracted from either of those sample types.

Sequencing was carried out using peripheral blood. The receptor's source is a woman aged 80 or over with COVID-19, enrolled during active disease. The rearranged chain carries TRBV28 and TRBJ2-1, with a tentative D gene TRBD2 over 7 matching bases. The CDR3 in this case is CASRAGGPKKLEQFF. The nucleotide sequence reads TGTGCCAGCAGGGCCGGGGGGCCCAAGAAGTTGGAGCAGTTCTTC.